This record covers a single TCR beta chain. Its antigen is currently not known. Base-call qualities are not available, and no considerably larger clone is one nucleotide away. These data are taken from a study of cytomegalovirus exposure and HLA in healthy donors (dated by TCRdb to the late 2010s). Describing the broader study: An earlier analysis of roughly 500 of the donors reported about 260 Gb of sequence data and around 120 million unique TCR beta sequences obtained from roughly 180 million T cells. About 320 gigabases of sequencing data and tens of millions of unique TCR sequences were included in an early release covering 550 to 650 HLA-typed donors. The genetic ancestry cluster associated with self-reported Caucasian donors included 70% to 85% of the 350 to 500 genotyped donors. The study was designed to test whether signatures of past pathogen exposure could be identified by cataloging public T cell receptors. The T cell repertoires of 550 to 850 subjects were profiled by immunosequencing and related to cytomegalovirus serostatus. In addition to the first cohort of around 670 subjects, a separate validation cohort of about 120 different subjects was used. To predict cytomegalovirus infection status, the study combined high-throughput TCR immunosequencing, statistical association of individual TCRs with disease status, and machine learning. To study patterns of TCR occurrence, a later analysis re-analyzed previously published TCR beta repertoires from more than 550 donors and added high-resolution HLA genotyping. Rather than drawing on any new phenotypic data, the later analysis identified candidate immune exposures from TCR beta sequences and the way those sequences occurred across donors. In an earlier analysis of several hundred of the donors, high-throughput TCR beta sequencing was used to judge whether each TCR beta V gene segment behaved as functional or pseudogenic. Alongside the repertoire data, information on donor age, sex, ethnicity and CMV serostatus was compiled. A later genetic analysis took genome-wide SNP genotypes for about 60% of the roughly 670 donors and used that subset as a discovery cohort. Every discovery cohort repertoire had been produced on one sequencing platform. Class I and class II HLA loci were covered by the typing at four-digit resolution. Typing coverage varied by locus: about 620-630 donors for A, B, C, DRB1 and DQB1; roughly 500 for DQA1; around 570 for DPA1; around 450 for DPB1. Several DR-DQ haplotypes were treated as single units for association and clustering because of strong linkage in the cohort. On average, roughly 250,000 unique TCR beta nucleotide sequences were sequenced per donor among 398 genotyped donors of the cohort, with roughly 18% of those sequences being non-productive.

The cohort was made up of approximately 700 healthy bone marrow donors. At the time of sampling, every cohort member was nominally healthy, though immune exposures that went unrecorded were likely present. The donor tested CMV seronegative, placing the donor among the 350 to 400 seronegative members of the cohort. A peripheral blood sample was provided by each donor, and peripheral blood mononuclear cells were used for TCR beta sequencing. The Qiagen DNeasy Blood Extraction Kit was used to extract genomic DNA from the blood cell samples. Findings and caveats that apply to the study as a whole: Correlated functional status among segregating V segments might reflect linkage disequilibrium, but an unknown experimental factor could not be ruled out. HLA typing was unavailable for some donors at each locus, so association tests used only the typed subset. According to a later analysis, parvovirus B19, influenza, CMV and Epstein-Barr virus appeared linked to several top co-occurrence clusters. According to a later genetic analysis, donors in an Asian-associated ancestry cluster had fewer N-insertions in productive TCRs than the approximately 670-donor mean. The presence/absence analyses assumed that sequencing depth was roughly uniform across donors, and that assumption may not be true. In a later analysis, HLA-associated TCR beta chains showed more clonal expansion and lower generation probabilities than non-associated chains that were equally common. At a false discovery rate of 0.05, a later analysis linked 15,000 to 20,000 TCR beta sequences to specific HLA alleles. The earlier analysis of about 600 of the donors excluded some 15 rarely observed V segments, including chromosome 9 orphons, because counts were too low. The only immune exposure information available for the cohort was CMV serostatus. The authors suggested that the approach could potentially be extended to other disease states and immunological phenotypes. A further reported finding was that TCR beta sequences accurately predicted the HLA-A and HLA-B alleles for most subjects in the first cohort. A later analysis found that most CMV-associated TCR beta chains appeared HLA-restricted, with HLA associations seemingly driven largely by CMV exposure. In a later analysis, the rate of TCR association differed among HLA loci, with DRB1 alleles having the most associated TCRs and HLA-C alleles having the fewest. Most TCR sequences were seen in very few donors, while some public TCRs were found in many individuals. A total of 150 to 200 TCR beta chains were listed by the study as associated with cytomegalovirus. In this cohort, only TCR beta chains were sequenced, and detectable features were limited by the absence of alpha or paired-chain data. When HLA alleles, especially DR and DQ, strongly co-occurred, attributing TCR associations to individual alleles was difficult. A few of the identified cytomegalovirus-associated TCR beta chains were confirmed in vitro to be specific for cytomegalovirus antigens. The 87-base-pair reads could not distinguish some IMGT-functional V segments, including TRBV6-2 and TRBV6-3, so those segments were excluded. A later genetic analysis associated a missense DCLRE1C variant with V-gene and J-gene trimming of TCR beta chains, and an independent cohort replicated the association. Cytomegalovirus status was reported to be diagnosed by the classifier with high specificity and sensitivity in both the original and validation cohorts. Broadly in line with IMGT annotations, most TCR beta V segments showed up in productive rearrangements about 90% or about 30% of the time in an earlier analysis of 587 of the donors. The sequencing pipeline was judged likely to have produced a cluster of highly shared sequence variants as a technical artifact.

The receptor library was made with the immunoSEQ multiplex PCR assay. A mixture of 60 forward primers for TCR Vbeta segments and 13 reverse primers for TCR Jbeta segments was used in the multiplex PCR. The CDR3 region of rearranged TCR beta genes was amplified from genomic DNA with a multiplex PCR assay. Amplified TCR beta libraries were sequenced as 87-base-pair reads on the Illumina HiSeq System. Regarding the original processing steps: In a later analysis, tens of millions of unique TCR beta chains were counted across the approximately 620 repertoires, and roughly 11 million of these chains were shared by at least two donors. Raw reads were error-corrected and collapsed into unique sequences with a nearest-neighbor algorithm that merged closely related sequences to remove PCR and sequencing errors. To assign V, D and J gene segments, CDR3 sequences were aligned to IMGT reference sequences. Each retained sequence needed at least a six-nucleotide match to both a V gene segment and a J gene segment. Rearrangements were called productive when the CDR3 lacked stop codons and stayed in frame with V and J; all others were non-productive. CDR3 was defined according to IMGT convention as the region running from the second conserved V-encoded cysteine to the conserved J-encoded phenylalanine. The earlier analysis of 587 of the donors excluded sequences that lacked an unambiguous match to a single V gene segment. In an earlier analysis of 587 of the donors, a V segment was called functional when productive rearrangements were above 56.7%, and segregating when the standard deviation between donors exceeded 5%. A statistical classification framework was built for diagnosing cytomegalovirus status from the catalog of TCR beta chain sequences. In a later analysis, TCR nucleotide sequences were compared against IMGT/GENE-DB human TR gene sequences so that V and J genes could be assigned. Using the TCRdist pipeline, a later analysis assigned CDR3 sequences along with most-parsimonious VDJ recombination scenarios. In a later analysis, each TCR beta chain was defined by its CDR3 amino acid sequence together with its V-gene family, and reads without a unique V-gene family were excluded. A later analysis removed 592 highly shared, low-generation-probability nucleotide sequences to deal with suspected cross-contamination and a sequencing artifact. In a later analysis, a clonal expansion index was calculated for each public chain from normalized within-repertoire ranks of inferred template counts. A later analysis computed generation probabilities with a VDJ recombination model fitted to out-of-frame rearrangements, and checked the results against IGoR. In a later analysis, TCR-TCR, TCR-HLA and TCR-CMV co-occurrence was scored with hypergeometric tests, and a repertoire-size bias correction was applied to TCR pairs. A later analysis estimated false discovery rates by permuting HLA or CMV assignments 20 times. A later analysis grouped co-occurring TCRs with DBSCAN, adding TCRdist sequence similarity when clustering within HLA-allele-positive subsets. Repertoires with fewer than 30,000 or more than 120,000 public chains, plus five repertoires with anomalous nucleotide sharing, were excluded from co-occurrence clustering. Drawn from immuneACCESS, this table holds only the in-frame rearrangements with V and J called that TCRdb kept. Clones are partly lost; checked studies trace under half to an unresolved V gene and leave the rest unexplained. The DNA was the basis for D and trimming; V, J and clone size are from that table. In this sample the table shows about 88,000 clones, roughly 63% of which occur a single time. The ten largest clones represent approximately 2.9% of the sample.

Including cysteine and phenylalanine, the CDR3 has 14 amino acids. Only CDR3 DNA is held: 42 bases, read in frame from base 1. The V end loses 6 bases and the J end loses 8 bases, and a stretch of 19 bases separates them. CDR1 and CDR2, per the germline V gene, are SGHVS and FNYEAQ. The chain joins TRBV7-6 to TRBJ1-2, and the D gene may be TRBD1, 6 bases matching. This receptor was obtained from a man over 45 in good health and CMV-seronegative. Material for sequencing was PBMCs. The CDR3 reads CASRPGGAGAGYTF. The DNA sequence is given as TGTGCCAGCAGACCAGGAGGTGCGGGGGCCGGCTACACCTTC.